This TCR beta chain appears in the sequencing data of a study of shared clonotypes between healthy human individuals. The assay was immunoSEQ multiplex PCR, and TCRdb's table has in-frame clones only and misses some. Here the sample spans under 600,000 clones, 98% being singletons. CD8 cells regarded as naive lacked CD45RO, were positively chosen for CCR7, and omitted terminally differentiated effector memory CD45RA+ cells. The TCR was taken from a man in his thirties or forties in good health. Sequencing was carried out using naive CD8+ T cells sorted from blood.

DNA of the CDR3: TGTGCCAGCACCCAGGTGTATAACGATGAGCAGTTCTTC. This sequence encodes CASTQVYNDEQFF. The chain uses TRBV7-9 and TRBJ2-1; D is unclear. The ends were cut back, 7 bases at V and 8 bases at J, with 15 bases in the middle. Looked up from germline, CDR1 is SEHNR and CDR2 is FQNEAQ (reference sequence). The CDR3 is made up of 13 amino acids.